These T cell receptor beta chains were read from a single sample in a study of preoperative IRX-2 immunotherapy in early breast cancer. TCRdb keeps only in-frame clones here, not all; method: immunoSEQ multiplex PCR. The sample records some 99,000 clones, approximately 90% being singletons. The source material was tumor tissue, sampled after IRX-2 immunotherapy. Receptors were obtained from a human donor with breast cancer. The CDR3 runs from the conserved cysteine through the conserved F or W. The D gene is left open where the match is weak. Not all rows give a size; the values are once, few, many and, for expanded clones, a class.

J	size	D	V	CDR3	DNA
TRBJ2-7	.	.	TRBV12-5	CASGLGGNEQYF	TGTGCTAGTGGTTTGGGAGGCAACGAGCAGTACTTC
TRBJ2-1	.	.	TRBV11-3	CASSSHPGLTEQFF	TGTGCCAGCAGCTCCCATCCGGGACTCACTGAGCAGTTCTTC
TRBJ2-1	.	TRBD2	TRBV12-5	CASAPLGLAGSSSYNEQFF	TGTGCCAGTGCCCCATTGGGACTAGCGGGATCTAGCTCCTACAATGAGCAGTTCTTC
TRBJ1-1	.	TRBD1	TRBV10-2	CASSPGQGAVEAFF	TGCGCCAGCAGTCCGGGGCAGGGGGCTGTTGAAGCTTTCTTT
TRBJ1-2	.	.	TRBV28	CASSRTWGQVNPYTF	TGTGCCAGCAGTCGGACTTGGGGGCAGGTTAATCCCTACACCTTC
TRBJ2-2	.	.	TRBV5-1	CASSLAMSGTGELFF	TGCGCCAGCAGCTTGGCGATGAGTGGAACCGGGGAGCTGTTTTTT
TRBJ1-1	.	.	TRBV6-8	CASRSKVNTEAFF	TGTGCCAGCAGATCTAAAGTTAACACTGAAGCTTTCTTT
TRBJ1-5	.	TRBD1	TRBV19	CASGQGTVSNQPQHF	TGTGCCAGTGGACAGGGGACAGTTAGCAATCAGCCCCAGCATTTT
TRBJ2-3	.	.	TRBV28	CASSGARGLTDTQYF	TGTGCCAGCAGTGGCGCTCGGGGCCTCACAGATACGCAGTATTTT
TRBJ2-7	.	.	TRBV18	CASSDNPGSYEQYF	TGTGCCAGCTCCGATAACCCTGGGTCCTACGAGCAGTACTTC
TRBJ2-3	.	TRBD2	TRBV11-3	CASSFGTSGTTDTQYF	TGTGCCAGCAGCTTTGGGACTAGCGGGACCACAGATACGCAGTATTTT
TRBJ1-1	.	.	TRBV4-1	CASSQVPDYAGAFF	TGCGCCAGCAGCCAAGTCCCAGACTACGCAGGAGCTTTCTTT
TRBJ2-7	.	.	TRBV29-1	CSVEAGAEYEQYF	TGCAGCGTTGAGGCAGGGGCGGAGTACGAGCAGTACTTC
TRBJ2-5	.	.	TRBV6-7	CASSYDGDRETQYF	TGTGCCAGCAGTTATGATGGGGATCGAGAGACCCAGTACTTC
TRBJ1-2	.	.	TRBV29-1	CSVSGGRETSGYTF	TGCAGCGTGTCGGGAGGCAGGGAGACGTCCGGCTACACCTTC
TRBJ2-3	.	.	TRBV12-5	CASGLNADTQYF	TGTGCTAGTGGCCTGAACGCAGATACGCAGTATTTT
TRBJ1-2	.	TRBD1	TRBV30	CAWSAGGALGYTF	TGTGCCTGGAGTGCAGGGGGTGCCCTAGGCTACACCTTC
TRBJ2-1	few	TRBD2	TRBV6-8	CASSPGLAGRNEQFF	TGTGCCAGCAGCCCGGGACTAGCGGGCCGCAATGAGCAGTTCTTC
TRBJ1-2	.	TRBD1	TRBV28	CASSSTGQVNYGYTF	TGTGCCAGCAGCTCGACGGGACAGGTGAACTATGGCTACACCTTC
TRBJ2-7	.	.	TRBV6-8	CASRAWGALDEQYF	TGTGCCAGCAGGGCCTGGGGGGCGTTAGACGAGCAGTACTTC
TRBJ1-2	.	.	TRBV28	CASSPGVGGYTF	TGTGCCAGTAGCCCGGGTGTTGGAGGCTACACCTTC
TRBJ2-7	.	.	TRBV5-1	CASLWDTKTYEQYF	TGCGCCAGCTTATGGGACACCAAGACCTACGAGCAGTACTTC
TRBJ1-6	.	TRBD1	TRBV5-1	CASSATGTGSSPLHF	TGCGCCAGCAGCGCTACCGGGACAGGGAGCTCACCCCTCCACTTT
TRBJ1-5	.	.	TRBV28	CASSLPGGRDQPQHF	TGTGCCAGCAGTCTACCGGGGGGTAGGGATCAGCCCCAGCATTTT
TRBJ1-4	.	.	TRBV5-1	CASSLRTEGEKLFF	TGCGCCAGCAGCTTACGAACCGAGGGAGAAAAACTGTTTTTT
TRBJ1-2	.	.	TRBV14	CASSQDLRGYGYTF	TGTGCCAGCAGCCAAGATCTCCGGGGCTATGGCTACACCTTC
TRBJ2-2	.	.	TRBV6-8	CASSTPQAATGELFF	TGTGCCAGCAGCACACCTCAAGCTGCGACCGGGGAGCTGTTTTTT
TRBJ2-2	.	TRBD2	TRBV11-3	CASSRDYNTGELFF	TGTGCCAGCAGCCGGGACTACAACACCGGGGAGCTGTTTTTT
TRBJ2-3	once	.	TRBV5-1	CASSFRTTRTDTQYF	TGCGCCAGCAGCTTCAGGACAACCCGTACAGATACGCAGTATTTT
TRBJ2-6	.	.	TRBV11-3	CASSSRVSGANVLTF	TGTGCCAGCAGCTCTCGGGTGTCTGGGGCCAACGTCCTGACTTTC
TRBJ2-1	.	.	TRBV14	CASSQESRVSDEQFF	TGTGCCAGCAGCCAAGAGAGCAGGGTCAGCGATGAGCAGTTCTTC
TRBJ2-1	.	TRBD2	TRBV6-8	CASSKSGGAAYNEQFF	TGTGCCAGCAGTAAGAGCGGGGGGGCCGCCTACAATGAGCAGTTCTTC
TRBJ2-2	.	TRBD1	TRBV6-8	CASSVDRPGELFF	TGTGCCAGCAGTGTGGACAGGCCCGGGGAGCTGTTTTTT
TRBJ2-2	.	.	TRBV14	CASSQVRQTGELFF	TGTGCCAGCAGCCAAGTAAGACAGACCGGGGAGCTGTTTTTT
TRBJ1-1	.	.	TRBV5-1	CASSLDSFLNTEAFF	TGCGCCAGCAGCTTGGACAGCTTTTTGAACACTGAAGCTTTCTTT
TRBJ2-1	.	TRBD1	TRBV19	CASTLDRSWPEQFF	TGTGCCAGTACCCTGGACAGGAGTTGGCCTGAGCAGTTCTTC
TRBJ2-6	.	.	TRBV6-8	CASSHNTGSAGANVLTF	TGTGCCAGCAGTCACAATACAGGGTCTGCTGGGGCCAACGTCCTGACTTTC
TRBJ1-1	.	.	TRBV30	CAWKSRDGEAFF	TGTGCCTGGAAGAGCAGGGATGGTGAAGCTTTCTTT
TRBJ2-5	.	.	TRBV18	CASSPPVQETQYF	TGTGCCAGCTCACCACCGGTACAAGAGACCCAGTACTTC
TRBJ2-7	.	TRBD2	TRBV5-1	CASSSGMGLAGADEQYF	TGCGCCAGCAGCTCTGGTATGGGACTAGCGGGAGCCGACGAGCAGTACTTC
TRBJ2-3	.	.	TRBV18	CASSPDPVDTQYF	TGTGCCAGCTCCCCCGACCCAGTGGATACGCAGTATTTT
TRBJ2-7	.	TRBD1	TRBV12-5	CASGGQGESKQYF	TGTGCTAGTGGTGGACAGGGTGAATCTAAGCAGTACTTC
TRBJ2-3	.	TRBD1	TRBV19	CASQVQGLSDTQYF	TGTGCCAGCCAGGTACAGGGGCTTTCAGATACGCAGTATTTT
TRBJ1-2	.	.	TRBV14	CASSQDRWGAGFRGYTF	TGTGCCAGCAGCCAAGATAGGTGGGGCGCAGGGTTCAGAGGCTACACCTTC
TRBJ2-1	.	TRBD1	TRBV27	CATSDSGTGGYNEQFF	TGTGCCACCAGTGATTCCGGGACAGGGGGTTACAATGAGCAGTTCTTC
TRBJ2-3	.	.	TRBV10-1	CASRPGGTDTQYF	TGCGCCAGCCGACCTGGGGGCACAGATACGCAGTATTTT
TRBJ2-1	.	TRBD2	TRBV5-1	CASSPVGVGAAGDNEQFF	TGCGCCAGCAGCCCGGTTGGGGTTGGGGCAGCGGGAGACAATGAGCAGTTCTTC
TRBJ1-4	.	TRBD1	TRBV7-7	CASSLVQGWNEKLFF	TGTGCCAGCAGCTTGGTACAGGGGTGGAATGAAAAACTGTTTTTT
TRBJ2-1	.	.	TRBV6-8	CAISLRGEGEQFF	TGTGCCATCAGTCTAAGGGGTGAGGGTGAGCAGTTCTTC
TRBJ1-6	.	TRBD1	TRBV19	CASSSGTENSPLHF	TGTGCCAGTAGTTCCGGGACAGAGAATTCACCCCTCCACTTT
TRBJ2-3	.	.	TRBV5-1	CASSGDGTSTDTQYF	TGCGCCAGCAGCGGTGACGGGACGAGCACAGATACGCAGTATTTT
TRBJ1-3	once	.	TRBV28	CASSLAGPGNTIYF	TGTGCCAGCAGTTTGGCCGGACCTGGAAACACCATATATTTT
TRBJ1-2	.	.	TRBV6-8	CASSYGDGGYTF	TGTGCCAGCAGTTACGGGGATGGAGGCTACACCTTC